Shown below are 30 T cell receptor beta chains from a single sample sequenced in a study of T cells in Graves' hyperthyroidism and ophthalmopathy. Researchers amplified the TCR beta CDR3 regions from RNA transcripts. Using the HTBI primer set, a first-round RT-PCR was run on the TCR CDR3. TCRdb analysed the multiplex PCR reads with MiXCR anew, one entry per CDR3 protein. The table includes 600,000 to 800,000 distinct CDR3 sequences, over 35% detected once. The specimen sequenced was blood. These receptors came from a middle-aged woman with Graves' hyperthyroidism.

This clonotype came up many times. The chain couples TRBV6-5 to TRBJ1-5; a weak D match, TRBD1 (6 bases). The germline V and J ends were trimmed by 5 bases and 4 bases, with 12 bases remaining between them. This CDR3 spans 14 amino acids. The V gene's germline CDR1 is MNHEY and CDR2 SVGAGI. The CDR3 DNA sequence: TGTGCCAGCAGTGCAGGGGCCACTAATCAGCCCCAGCATTTT. Its protein product is CASSAGATNQPQHF.

This chain joins TRBV12-3 or TRBV12-4 and TRBJ1-5, with 9 bases identical to TRBD1. V was clipped by 3 bases and J by 6 bases; unmatched bases: 15. The CDR3 has 18 amino acids. The DNA of the CDR3 is TGTGCCAGCAGTTTTGGACAGGGGTTTGTTAGTCAAAGTCAGCCCCAGCATTTT. Translating it yields CASSFGQGFVSQSQPQHF.

This clonotype was observed at least ten times. The rearrangement links TRBV7-9 to TRBJ1-2, with 7 bases aligning to TRBD1. The trim removed 3 bases at V and 8 bases at J, leaving 6 bases unmatched. CDR1 and CDR2 (germline): SEHNR, FQNEAQ (reference sequence). The CDR3 consists of 13 residues. DNA of the CDR3: TGTGCCAGCAGCTTTGAGGGGGCGCGCGGCTACACCTTC. Protein sequence: CASSFEGARGYTF. The full variable domain, with the rest looked up from reference TRBV7-9 and TRBJ1-2, is DTGVSQNPRHKITKRGQNVTFRCDPISEHNRLYWYRQTLGQGPEFLTYFQNEAQLEKSRLLSDRFSAERPKGSFSTLEIQRTEQGDSAMYLCASSFEGARGYTFGSGTRLTVV.

The chain recombines TRBV4-2 with TRBJ1-6; 7 nucleotides agree with TRBD1. Germline trimming cut 7 bases from V and 7 bases from J; bases unmatched to any gene: 16. Germline values: CDR1 LGHNA, CDR2 YNFKEQ. This CDR3 is 17 amino acids long. The CDR3 region is CASNPREATGENSPLHF. DNA of the CDR3: TGTGCCAGCAACCCACGGGAAGCCACAGGGGAGAATTCACCCCTCCACTTT.

This clonotype was picked up many times. As DNA, the CDR3 is TGCGCCAGCAGCCAAGAAACAGCCGGCTACGAGCAGTACTTC. It translates to CASSQETAGYEQYF. The chain joins TRBV4-1 to TRBJ2-7; D unresolved. Trimming took off 0 bases at V and 3 bases at J, with 9 bases between the two ends. The CDR3 sequence is 14 residues long. The V gene's germline CDR1 is MGHRA and CDR2 YSYEKL.

A few counts support this clonotype. The genes are TRBV12-3 or TRBV12-4 and TRBJ1-4; 8 bases agree with TRBD1. The CDR3 covers 15 residues. J gave up 7 bases and V 4 bases, and 8 bases lay outside the gene matches. CDR3 DNA sequence: TGTGCCAGCAGTTGGGTGACAGGGGCAATTGAAAAACTGTTTTTT. Residues: CASSWVTGAIEKLFF.

A remark on this clonotype: Mismatch with germline at one junction end may stem from a read error. This chain connects TRBV7-2 to TRBJ1-4; tentative D call: TRBD1 (5 bases). The CDR3 covers 14 residues. Germline CDR1 is SGHTA and CDR2 is FQGNSA. CDR3 DNA sequence: TGTGCCAGCAGCTTAGGGATGGGGGGAGAAAAACTGTGTTTT. Translating gives CASSLGMGGEKLCF.

This clonotype was counted between two and nine times. This sequence may be a read error, since a much larger clone differs from it by one base. The chain couples TRBV7-9 to TRBJ1-6; possible D gene TRBD1, 5 bases. V was shortened by 5 bases and J by 0 bases, with 14 bases between the two germline ends. Per germline, CDR1 SEHNR and CDR2 FQNEAQ (reference sequence). CDR3 size: 17 residues. The DNA of the CDR3 is TGTGCCAGCAGCCGAATTAGGGGCCGCTCCTATAATTCACCCCTCCACTTT. This encodes CASSRIRGRSYNSPLHF.

The V and J genes are TRBV7-2 and TRBJ2-5; D is possibly TRBD2 (8 bases). The CDR3 covers 17 residues. Trimming pared 3 bases from V and 4 bases from J, leaving 21 bases between. Germline CDR1 is SGHTA and CDR2 is FQGNSA. Written as DNA, the CDR3 is TGTGCCAGCAGCTTCGGGAGGGTTACAGGGGTGCGAGAGACCCAGTACTTC. Translated, it gives CASSFGRVTGVRETQYF.

This clonotype has a count of ten or more. The chain employs TRBV6-6 and TRBJ2-7, with D uncertain. There are 12 residues in the CDR3. Germline loops: CDR1 MNHNY, CDR2 SVGAGI (reference sequence). Trimming left V 6 bases short and J 0 bases short, with 6 bases between. The DNA for the CDR3 is TGTGCCAGCAGCTATAGCTCCTACGAGCAGTACTTC. Its translation: CASSYSSYEQYF.

V and J are TRBV20-1 and TRBJ2-3, with 7 bases lining up with TRBD2. V shed 4 bases and J 1 base; nucleotides not matched to a gene: 5. The CDR3 extends over 14 amino acids. Germline V gene lookup returns CDR1 DFQATT and CDR2 SNEGSKA (reference sequence). In DNA form, the CDR3 reads TGCAGTGCTATGGGGCTAGCGGGCACAGATACGCAGTATTTT. Amino acid sequence: CSAMGLAGTDTQYF.

The J gene is TRBJ2-3, the V gene TRBV20-1; 9 bases are a match to TRBD2. With 2 bases clipped from V and 8 bases from J, the junction kept 8 bases outside the gene matches. CDR1 and CDR2 from the germline V gene are DFQATT and SNEGSKA (reference sequence). The CDR3 loop spans 14 amino acids. The CDR3 DNA sequence: TGCAGTGCTAGAAGTAGCGGGGGTCGGGGTACGCAGTATTTT. It translates to CSARSSGGRGTQYF.

The V gene is TRBV19, the J gene TRBJ1-4; D gene unclear. CDR3 size: 14 residues. CDR1 is LNHDA, CDR2 SQIVND, per germline (reference sequence). V lost 3 bases to trimming and J lost 3 bases, with 8 bases between them. Here the CDR3 DNA reads TGTGCCAGTAGTATCGGTGGCCCTAATGAAAAACTGTTTTTT. This encodes CASSIGGPNEKLFF. Combining the CDR3 with reference TRBV19 and TRBJ1-4 gives the whole variable domain DGGITQSPKYLFRKEGQNVTLSCEQNLNHDAMYWYRQDPGQGLRLIYYSQIVNDFQKGDIAEGYSVSREKKESFPLTVTSAQKNPTAFYLCASSIGGPNEKLFFGSGTQLSVL.

This clonotype was recorded many times. This rearrangement joins TRBV9 to TRBJ1-5, with 7 nucleotides matching TRBD1. This CDR3 is built from 15 residues. Germline V gene lookup returns CDR1 SGDLS and CDR2 YYNGEE. V shed 3 bases, J shed 1 base, and the junction held 4 bases outside the gene matches. The DNA for the CDR3 is TGTGCCAGCAGCGCAGGGACAGTAAGCAATCAGCCCCAGCATTTT. Amino acids: CASSAGTVSNQPQHF.

The J gene is TRBJ2-5, the V gene TRBV27; D is undetermined. The CDR3 length is 13 residues. CDR1 and CDR2 (germline): MNHEY, SMNVEV (reference sequence). V gave up 7 bases and J gave up 0 bases, with 9 bases separating them. In DNA, the CDR3 is TGTGCCAGCACCCCTGTTAACCAAGAGACCCAGTACTTC. It is translated as CASTPVNQETQYF.

This chain connects TRBV7-2 to TRBJ2-7; 10 positions match TRBD1. CDR1 SGHTA and CDR2 FQGNSA come from the germline V gene. The CDR3 sequence is 15 residues long. Germline trimming cut 4 bases from V and 0 bases from J; bases unmatched to any gene: 3. The DNA for the CDR3 is TGTGCCAGCAGCTCCAGACAGGGGGCCTCCTACGAGCAGTACTTC. As protein: CASSSRQGASYEQYF.

CDR3 sequence (DNA): TGCAGTGCTAGAGATGGAGGGGAGGGGCGCTATGGCTACACCTTC. Translation: CSARDGGEGRYGYTF. The chain carries TRBV20-1 and TRBJ1-2; tentatively, D is TRBD1 (5 bases). CDR1 and CDR2 from the germline V gene are DFQATT and SNEGSKA (reference sequence). Trimming took 0 bases from V and 4 from J, leaving 15 bases between them. This CDR3 has 15 amino acids.

The chain couples TRBV11-2 to TRBJ2-7; D perhaps matches TRBD1 (5 bases). Germline loops: CDR1 SGHAT, CDR2 FQNNGV. The CDR3 extends over 13 amino acids. V lost 11 bases and J lost 7, with 21 bases in between. This CDR3 is CAWSVQDRTEQYF. CDR3 in DNA: TGTGCCTGGAGTGTCCAGGACCGGACAGAGCAGTACTTC.

The chain couples TRBV6-5 to TRBJ1-6; D gene uncertain. With 6 bases removed from V and 9 bases from J, the gap between germline ends came to 12 bases. Germline CDR1 is MNHEY and CDR2 is SVGAGI. This CDR3 spans 13 amino acids. CDR3 sequence: CASRSPGGSPLHF. The CDR3 bases are TGTGCCAGCAGGTCCCCGGGAGGTTCACCCCTCCACTTT.

This clonotype was seen at least ten times. The chain combines TRBV6-5 with TRBJ2-5; 7 nucleotides match TRBD1. This CDR3 has 15 residues. V lost 4 bases, J lost 5 bases, and 10 bases stayed unmatched. Looked up from germline, CDR1 is MNHEY and CDR2 is SVGAGI. Written as DNA, the CDR3 is TGTGCCAGCAGTTCGATCCGGGACAGAAGGGAGACCCAGTACTTC. Its translation is CASSSIRDRRETQYF.

Regarding this clonotype: Being one base from a much bigger clone, this may be a read error. This sequence joins TRBV20-1 and TRBJ1-1, with TRBD1 as a possible D gene (6 bases). Per germline, CDR1 DFQATT and CDR2 SNEGSKA (reference sequence). The length of the CDR3 is 15 residues. CDR3 bases: TGCAGTGCTGGAGATCACAAGGGGGTGAACACTGAAGCTTTCTTT. Protein product: CSAGDHKGVNTEAFF.

This clonotype occurred a few times. The rearrangement links TRBV4-3 to TRBJ2-7; TRBD1 or TRBD2 may be the D gene (5 bases each). Trimming left V 0 bases short and J 6 bases short, with 15 bases between. Per germline, CDR1 LGHNA and CDR2 YSLEER. This CDR3 spans 15 amino acids. Here the CDR3 DNA reads TGCGCCAGCAGCCAAGAATTGGAAGGGGCGGGCGAGCAGTACTTC. It is translated as CASSQELEGAGEQYF.

The rearrangement joins TRBV20-1 to TRBJ1-2; D not resolved. Germline CDR1 is DFQATT and CDR2 is SNEGSKA (reference sequence). CDR3 size: 14 residues. The ends were cut back, 5 bases at V and 3 bases at J, with 16 bases in the middle. CDR3 region: CSAPMDDPYYGYTF. The DNA for the CDR3 is TGCAGTGCTCCCATGGATGATCCCTACTATGGCTACACCTTC.

This clonotype showed up many times. DNA of the CDR3: TGCGCCAGCAGCCAAGGGGTGGAGGAGACCCAGTACTTC. It yields the protein CASSQGVEETQYF. The rearrangement uses TRBV4-3 and TRBJ2-5, with no clear D. Per germline, CDR1 LGHNA and CDR2 YSLEER. V dropped 1 base and J dropped 5 bases, with 8 bases sitting between them. CDR3 size: 13 residues.

This clonotype was counted a single time. Just one base apart from a much larger clone, this may be a read error. The rearrangement joins TRBV7-2 to TRBJ2-7, with a possible D match to TRBD2 (5 bases). Germline V gives CDR1 SGHTA, CDR2 FQGNSA. The CDR3 sequence is 15 residues long. CDR3 coding DNA: TGTGCCAGCAGCCCATTCCTCAGCGGTTCCTACGGGCAGTACTTC. Protein sequence: CASSPFLSGSYGQYF.

This chain joins TRBV5-1 and TRBJ1-1, with TRBD1 as a possible D gene (5 bases). This CDR3 is built from 13 residues. The V end was cut by 7 bases, the J end by 0 bases, with 10 bases between. Germline V gives CDR1 SGHRS, CDR2 YFSETQ. Here the CDR3 reads CASGGGLNTEAFF. CDR3 nucleotide sequence: TGCGCCAGCGGTGGGGGACTGAACACTGAAGCTTTCTTT.

The V and J genes are TRBV12-3 or TRBV12-4 and TRBJ1-5; possible D gene TRBD1, 5 bases. With 6 bases removed from V and 6 bases from J, the gap between germline ends came to 21 bases. The CDR3 spans 16 residues. CDR3: CASSLPGVGAAQPQHF. CDR3 nucleotides: TGTGCCAGCAGCTTACCGGGGGTTGGGGCGGCTCAGCCCCAGCATTTT.

The rearrangement joins TRBV7-9 to TRBJ1-2, with D maybe TRBD1 (6 bases). The CDR3 totals 16 residues. Deletions cut 6 bases from V and 5 bases from J, with 22 bases between. Germline V gene data show CDR1 as SEHNR and CDR2 as FQNEAQ (reference sequence). The CDR3 here is CASSPTGPRGGYGYTF. The CDR3 region has the DNA TGTGCCAGCAGTCCAACGGGGCCCAGGGGTGGTTATGGCTACACCTTC. Looking up the rest from reference TRBV7-9 and TRBJ1-2 gives the full variable domain: DTGVSQNPRHKITKRGQNVTFRCDPISEHNRLYWYRQTLGQGPEFLTYFQNEAQLEKSRLLSDRFSAERPKGSFSTLEIQRTEQGDSAMYLCASSPTGPRGGYGYTFGSGTRLTVV.

The sample holds many counts of this clonotype. The chain has TRBV20-1 and TRBJ1-5, with 7 bases lining up with TRBD1. The CDR3 is 14 residues long. V trimming: 3 bases; J trimming: 7 bases; junction bases outside the gene matches: 9. Germline assignment: CDR1 DFQATT and CDR2 SNEGSKA (reference sequence). The CDR3 DNA follows: TGCAGTGCTAGTGCGCAGGGGGACATACAGCCCCAGCATTTT. It translates to CSASAQGDIQPQHF.

In this sample, this clonotype turned up many times. The chain is built from TRBV7-9 and TRBJ2-7; TRBD2 aligns across 14 bases. The ends lost 4 bases at V and 0 bases at J; junction bases unmatched: 8. The CDR3 runs to 18 residues. Germline V gene data show CDR1 as SEHNR and CDR2 as FQNEAQ (reference sequence). This CDR3 reads CASSSTSGRAGSSYEQYF. CDR3 coding DNA: TGTGCCAGCAGCTCGACTAGCGGGAGGGCCGGAAGCTCCTACGAGCAGTACTTC.